The entry that follows covers one T cell receptor beta chain sequence. Its antigen is unknown. Cryopreserved PBMCs provided roughly 2 micrograms of genomic DNA for the TCR beta libraries. J lost 9 bases, V lost 2 bases, and 7 bases had no gene match. The germline CDR1 and CDR2 sequences are GTSNPN and SVGIG (reference sequence). The CDR3 spans 13 residues. The sample originates from a study of cytotoxic CD8 clonotypes in ibrutinib-treated CLL. Study observations and caveats: Clonality rose at ibrutinib response, held steady in sustained remission, and fell toward baseline at progression. Public clonotypes occurred uncommonly; on treatment, they contracted or remained stable.

Method: immunoSEQ multiplex PCR; TCRdb's copy keeps in-frame clones and lacks some. This sample yields roughly 220,000 clones, of which over 65% are seen a single time; around 5.9% belongs to the top ten. Sequencing was performed on PBMCs, taken after 12 months of ibrutinib treatment. The chain links TRBV30 to TRBJ1-3; TRBD1 aligns across 7 bases. This receptor was taken from a human donor with chronic lymphocytic leukemia. CDR3 nucleotides: TGTGCCTGGAGTAGGGCCAGGGGGGGCACCATATATTTT. Protein sequence: CAWSRARGGTIYF.